This TCR beta chain emerged from a study of T cell responses to AZD1222 COVID-19 vaccine. Profiled with immunoSEQ multiplex PCR; TCRdb holds only in-frame clones, not every one. The repertoire holds 95,000 to 100,000 clones, approximately 87% seen once, with roughly a tenth in the top ten. The CDR3 contains 17 residues. The junction had 7 bases not matched to a gene; V was cut back by 5 bases and J by 0 bases. Germline CDR1 SEHNR, CDR2 FQNEAQ (reference sequence). Source: peripheral blood, taken 28 days after the second AZD1222 dose. The V gene is TRBV7-9, the J gene TRBJ2-3, with 11 bases lining up with TRBD2. The receptor was derived from an adult who received the AZD1222 COVID-19 vaccine. The CDR3 region is CASSPRLAGTSTDTQYF. CDR3 nucleotide sequence: TGTGCCAGCAGCCCCCGACTAGCGGGGACTAGCACAGATACGCAGTATTTT.